Below are 16 T cell receptor beta chains sequenced from a single sample in a study of blood T cell repertoires in COVID-19. Clones were sequenced by immunoSEQ multiplex PCR, and TCRdb holds only the in-frame ones, with some missing. The sample includes 300,000 or so clones, roughly nine tenths of them seen just once. The sequenced sample consisted of peripheral blood. All receptors derive from a woman aged 30 to 39 with COVID-19, enrolled during active disease.

The V call is TRBV5-1, the J call TRBJ2-2; 9 bases agree with TRBD2. Germline assignment: CDR1 SGHRS and CDR2 YFSETQ. This CDR3 is built from 16 residues. The ends lost 3 bases at V and 1 base at J; junction bases unmatched: 4. As DNA, the CDR3 is TGCGCCAGCAGCTGGCGACTAGCGGAGAACACCGGGGAGCTGTTTTTT. It specifies CASSWRLAENTGELFF.

This chain connects TRBV19 to TRBJ2-2; possibly TRBD2 for D (5 bases). CDR3 size: 16 residues. V was cut by 7 bases and J by 4 bases, with 19 bases left in between. Looked up from germline, CDR1 is LNHDA and CDR2 is SQIVND (reference sequence). DNA of the CDR3: TGTGCCAGTACCCCTGTGGACTCGCGAGGCACCGGGGAGCTGTTTTTT. Amino acid sequence: CASTPVDSRGTGELFF.

This chain uses TRBV27 with TRBJ1-2, with 9 bases that match TRBD1. The junction had 11 bases not matched to a gene; V was cut back by 2 bases and J by 7 bases. The CDR3 totals 16 residues. CDR1 is MNHEY and CDR2 is SMNVEV in the germline V gene (reference sequence). The CDR3 loop reads CASSLNWDRASGGYTF. The CDR3 nucleotides read TGTGCCAGCAGTTTAAATTGGGACAGGGCCTCGGGTGGCTACACCTTC.

This chain connects TRBV29-1 to TRBJ2-7; weak D call: TRBD2 (5 bases). Trimming shortened V by 0 bases and J by 5 bases, and 8 bases separated the two germline ends. CDR1 and CDR2 from the germline V gene are SQVTM and ANQGSEA. The CDR3 totals 12 residues. The CDR3 DNA reads TGCAGCGTTGAAGAAGAGGGAGACGAGCAGTACTTC. The encoded protein is CSVEEEGDEQYF.

The J gene is TRBJ2-7, the V gene TRBV7-9; 7 bases line up with TRBD1. The germline gives CDR1 SEHNR, CDR2 FQNEAQ (reference sequence). The CDR3 contains 13 residues. With V trimmed by 1 base and J by 6 bases, 3 bases remained unmatched. Here the CDR3 reads CASSLVQGSEQYF. The DNA of the CDR3 is TGTGCCAGCAGCTTAGTACAGGGGAGCGAGCAGTACTTC. Filled out from reference TRBV7-9 and TRBJ2-7, the complete variable domain reads DTGVSQNPRHKITKRGQNVTFRCDPISEHNRLYWYRQTLGQGPEFLTYFQNEAQLEKSRLLSDRFSAERPKGSFSTLEIQRTEQGDSAMYLCASSLVQGSEQYFGPGTRLTVT.

The chain carries TRBV7-6 and TRBJ2-5; the match to TRBD1 covers 7 bases. CDR3 size: 14 residues. V shed 5 bases and J 5 bases; nucleotides not matched to a gene: 8. The germline V gene has CDR1 SGHVS and CDR2 FNYEAQ. The CDR3 bases are TGTGCCAGCAGCACACAGGGGAAGGGGGAGACCCAGTACTTC. This encodes CASSTQGKGETQYF.

The chain combines TRBV6-5 with TRBJ1-4; unclear D gene. V lost 2 bases and J 0 bases, leaving 10 bases between the germline ends. Germline CDR1 MNHEY, CDR2 SVGAGI. The CDR3 consists of 16 residues. The CDR3 DNA reads TGTGCCAGCAGTTACGATAGTCCAACAACTAATGAAAAACTGTTTTTT. Protein: CASSYDSPTTNEKLFF.

In regard to this clone: Germline and junction disagree at one end, which may indicate a read error. V usage is TRBV25-1 and J usage is TRBJ1-2; 7 bases line up with TRBD1. The CDR3 extends over 14 amino acids. CDR1 MGHDK and CDR2 SYGVNS come from the germline V gene. CDR3 loop: CASSGSGGSSRVSF. The CDR3, as DNA: TGTGCCAGCAGTGGCTCAGGGGGGTCCTCCCGAGTCTCCTTC.

V is TRBV7-8 and J is TRBJ2-1; D gene unclear. From germline, CDR1 is SGHVS and CDR2 FQNEAQ. The CDR3 runs to 12 residues. V was clipped by 1 base and J by 8 bases, with 6 bases between them. The CDR3 is CASSLDTDEQFF. CDR3 bases: TGTGCCAGCAGCTTAGATACGGATGAGCAGTTCTTC.

The rearrangement joins TRBV27 to TRBJ1-4, with D tentatively TRBD1 (6 bases). The V and J ends lost 1 base and 8 bases respectively, with 17 bases between them. This CDR3 comprises 16 residues. Germline V gives CDR1 MNHEY, CDR2 SMNVEV (reference sequence). CDR3 bases: TGTGCCAGCAGTTTATGGGGAAGCAGGGGAGAGGAAAAACTGTTTTTT. Encoded protein: CASSLWGSRGEEKLFF.

The chain uses TRBV29-1 and TRBJ1-1, with D possibly TRBD1 on 5 matching bases. Trimming pared 7 bases from V and 3 bases from J, leaving 12 bases between. Germline V gene lookup returns CDR1 SQVTM and CDR2 ANQGSEA. CDR3 size: 12 residues. In DNA form, the CDR3 reads TGCAGCGCCTGGGGAGGGGACACTGAAGCTTTCTTT. Its protein is CSAWGGDTEAFF.

The CDR3: CASSFTGTASYTF. For the CDR3, the DNA is TGTGCCAGCAGCTTTACCGGGACAGCGAGCTACACCTTC. This chain connects TRBV3-1 (or the pseudogene TRBV3-2) to TRBJ1-2; 7 bases are a match to TRBD1. The length of the CDR3 is 13 residues. Germline V lookup: CDR1 LGHDT, CDR2 YNNKEL (reference sequence). V was pared by 5 bases and J by 9 bases, with 9 bases of the junction left unmatched.

The chain combines TRBV29-1 with TRBJ1-1; 7 positions agree with TRBD1. After removal of 6 bases from V and 2 bases from J, the junction contained 3 bases not matched to a gene. In germline, CDR1 is SQVTM, CDR2 ANQGSEA. The CDR3 is 12 amino acids. Here the CDR3 reads CSVGTDNTEAFF. The CDR3 DNA reads as TGCAGCGTCGGGACAGATAACACTGAAGCTTTCTTT.

V usage is TRBV19 and J usage is TRBJ1-3; TRBD1 is a possible D gene (6 bases). Germline CDR1 reads LNHDA; CDR2 reads SQIVND (reference sequence). V gave up 1 base and J gave up 2 bases, with 9 bases separating them. The CDR3 length is 15 residues. In nucleotides, the CDR3 is TGTGCCAGTAGTATAGGACAGGAGACTGGAAACACCATATATTTT. Residues: CASSIGQETGNTIYF.

This sequence joins TRBV2 and TRBJ1-5; 9 positions agree with TRBD1. The CDR3 totals 13 residues. Per germline, CDR1 SNHLY and CDR2 FYNNEI. J gave up 5 bases and V 6 bases, and 2 bases lay outside the gene matches. CDR3 amino acids: CASRGQGYQPQHF. Here the CDR3 DNA reads TGTGCCAGCAGGGGACAGGGTTATCAGCCCCAGCATTTT.

This clone appeared a few times. The chain joins TRBV4-1 to TRBJ2-7; 7 nucleotides agree with TRBD1. V gave up 3 bases and J gave up 3 bases; unmatched junction bases: 8. The germline V gene has CDR1 MGHRA and CDR2 YSYEKL. CDR3 length equals 15 residues. The CDR3, as DNA: TGCGCCAGCAGCCACCCCGGGACAGCTTACTACGAGCAGTACTTC. Translated: CASSHPGTAYYEQYF.